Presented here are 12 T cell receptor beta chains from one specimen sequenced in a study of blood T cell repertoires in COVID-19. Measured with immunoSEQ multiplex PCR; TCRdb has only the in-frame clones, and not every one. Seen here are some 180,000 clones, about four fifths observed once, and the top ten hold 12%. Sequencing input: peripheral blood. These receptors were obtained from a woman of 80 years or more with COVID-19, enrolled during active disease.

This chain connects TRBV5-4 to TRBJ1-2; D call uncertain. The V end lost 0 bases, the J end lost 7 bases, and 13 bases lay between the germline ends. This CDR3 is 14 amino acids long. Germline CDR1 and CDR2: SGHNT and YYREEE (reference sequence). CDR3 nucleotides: TGTGCCAGCAGCTTGGCGGGCGGGGAACTTGGCTACACCTTC. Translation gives CASSLAGGELGYTF. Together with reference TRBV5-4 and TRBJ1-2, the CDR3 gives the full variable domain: ETGVTQSPTHLIKTRGQQVTLRCSSQSGHNTVSWYQQALGQGPQFIFQYYREEENGRGNFPPRFSGLQFPNYSSELNVNALELDDSALYLCASSLAGGELGYTFGSGTRLTVV.

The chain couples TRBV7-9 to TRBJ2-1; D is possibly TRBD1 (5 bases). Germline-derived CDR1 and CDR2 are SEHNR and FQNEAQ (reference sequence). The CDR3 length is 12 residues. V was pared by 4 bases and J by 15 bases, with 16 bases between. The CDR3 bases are TGTGCCAGCAGCTACAGCGAAGGGGCCCCGTTCTTC. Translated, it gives CASSYSEGAPFF.

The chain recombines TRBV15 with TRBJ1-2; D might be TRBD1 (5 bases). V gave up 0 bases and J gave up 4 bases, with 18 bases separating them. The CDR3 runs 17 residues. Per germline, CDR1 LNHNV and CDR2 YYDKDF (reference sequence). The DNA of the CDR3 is TGTGCCACCAGCAGAGATGGTATATATAGGGACTTCTATGGCTACACCTTC. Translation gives CATSRDGIYRDFYGYTF.

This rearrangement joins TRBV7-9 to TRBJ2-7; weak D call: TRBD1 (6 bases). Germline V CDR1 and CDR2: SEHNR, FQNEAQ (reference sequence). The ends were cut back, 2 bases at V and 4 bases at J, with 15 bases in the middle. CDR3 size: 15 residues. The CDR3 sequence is CASSLTDRPIYEQYF. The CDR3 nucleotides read TGTGCCAGCAGCTTAACGGACAGACCAATTTACGAGCAGTACTTC.

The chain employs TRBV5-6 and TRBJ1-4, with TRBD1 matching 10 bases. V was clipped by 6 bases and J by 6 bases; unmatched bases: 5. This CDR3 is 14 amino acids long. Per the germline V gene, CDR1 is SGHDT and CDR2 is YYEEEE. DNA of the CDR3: TGTGCCAGCACTTTGACAGGGGGCGATGAAAAACTGTTTTTT. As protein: CASTLTGGDEKLFF.

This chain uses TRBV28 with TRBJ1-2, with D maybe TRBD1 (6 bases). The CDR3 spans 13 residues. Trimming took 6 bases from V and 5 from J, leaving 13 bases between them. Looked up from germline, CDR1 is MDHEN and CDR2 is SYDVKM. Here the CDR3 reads CASSLQGNYGYTF. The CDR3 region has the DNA TGTGCCAGCAGCTTACAGGGTAATTATGGCTACACCTTC.

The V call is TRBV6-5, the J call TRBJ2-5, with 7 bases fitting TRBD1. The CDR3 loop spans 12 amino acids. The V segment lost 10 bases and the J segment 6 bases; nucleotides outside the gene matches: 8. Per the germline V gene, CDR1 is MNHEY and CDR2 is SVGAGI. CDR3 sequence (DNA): TGTGCCACCTCGACAGGGAGTCAGACCCAGTACTTC. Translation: CATSTGSQTQYF.

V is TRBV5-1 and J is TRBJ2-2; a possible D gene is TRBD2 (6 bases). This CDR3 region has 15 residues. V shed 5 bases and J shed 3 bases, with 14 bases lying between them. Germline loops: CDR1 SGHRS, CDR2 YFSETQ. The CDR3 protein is CASSPLGLYTGELFF. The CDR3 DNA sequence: TGCGCCAGCAGTCCCCTGGGACTTTACACCGGGGAGCTGTTTTTT. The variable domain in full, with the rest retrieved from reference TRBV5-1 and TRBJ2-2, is KAGVTQTPRYLIKTRGQQVTLSCSPISGHRSVSWYQQTPGQGLQFLFEYFSETQRNKGNFPGRFSGRQFSNSRSEMNVSTLELGDSALYLCASSPLGLYTGELFFGEGSRLTVL.

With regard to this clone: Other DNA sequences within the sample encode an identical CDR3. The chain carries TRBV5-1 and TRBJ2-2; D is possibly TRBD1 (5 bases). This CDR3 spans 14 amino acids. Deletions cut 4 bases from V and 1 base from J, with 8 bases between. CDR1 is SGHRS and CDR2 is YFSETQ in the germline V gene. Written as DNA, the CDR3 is TGCGCCAGCAGCCGGCAGGGGAACACCGGGGAGCTGTTTTTT. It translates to CASSRQGNTGELFF.

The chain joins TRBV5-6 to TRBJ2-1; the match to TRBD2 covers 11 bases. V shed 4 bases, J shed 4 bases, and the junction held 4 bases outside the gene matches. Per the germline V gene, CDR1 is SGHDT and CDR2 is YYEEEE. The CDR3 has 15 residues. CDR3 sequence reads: CASSPTSGGYNEQFF. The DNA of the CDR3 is TGTGCCAGCAGCCCCACTAGCGGGGGATACAATGAGCAGTTCTTC.

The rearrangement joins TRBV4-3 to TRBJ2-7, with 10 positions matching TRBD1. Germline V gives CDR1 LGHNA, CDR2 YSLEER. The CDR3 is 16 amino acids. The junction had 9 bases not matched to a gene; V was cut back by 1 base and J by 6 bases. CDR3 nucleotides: TGCGCCAGCAGCCAAGTTCCGGGACAGGGGAGGAGCGAGCAGTACTTC. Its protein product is CASSQVPGQGRSEQYF.

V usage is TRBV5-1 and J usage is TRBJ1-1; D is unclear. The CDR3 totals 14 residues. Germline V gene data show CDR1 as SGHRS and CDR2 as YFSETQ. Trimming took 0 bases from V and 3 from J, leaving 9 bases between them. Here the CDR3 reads CASSLEGSDTEAFF. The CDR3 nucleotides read TGCGCCAGCAGCTTGGAAGGTAGCGACACTGAAGCTTTCTTT.